This T cell receptor (beta chain) was sequenced in a study of T cell changes during pregnancy in multiple sclerosis (dated by TCRdb to the late 2010s). For context, the study as a whole: In women with multiple sclerosis, the researchers looked at how the T cell repertoire shifted as pregnancy progressed.

As for this clone: Its antigen target is currently unknown. Base qualities are not at hand, and no much larger clone is one base apart.

To prepare the library, the immunoSEQ multiplex PCR assay was applied. Imported from immuneACCESS, the table was reduced by TCRdb to in-frame sequences with V and J called. These copies leave out some clones; in studies compared against another copy, an unresolved V gene accounts for under half, and the cause of the remainder is not known. Present in this sample are 100,000 or so clones, 92% of which were seen just once. Jointly, the top ten make up about 1.9% of the sample. The CDR3, cysteine through phenylalanine, is 13 amino acids long. The CDR3 DNA has 39 bases and is translated from base 1. Cut back by 0 bases and 10 bases, the V and J ends lie 7 bases apart. Sequences MNHEY (CDR1) and SVGAGI (CDR2) are obtained from the germline V gene.

The source material was peripheral blood, sampled after pregnancy. The TCR sequence derives from a female donor with multiple sclerosis, enrolled in a pregnancy study. The chain uses TRBV6-5 and TRBJ1-6, with the D gene not clear enough to name. The CDR3 region has the sequence CASSYSTASPLHF. The bases are TGTGCCAGCAGTTACTCAACAGCATCACCCCTCCACTTT.